This T cell receptor beta chain was found in a study of human T cells and chemical hapten exposure. Study-wide background: Per-sample TCR yield variation was attributed mainly to small pooled library volume differences.

V shed 2 bases and J 1 base; nucleotides not matched to a gene: 3. Germline CDR1 is DFQATT and CDR2 is SNEGSKA (reference sequence). CDR3 length: 14 amino acids. Someone pulled total RNA out of unfractionated whole blood. This clonotype has ten or more counts. It was the library that attached unique molecular identifiers to individual cDNA molecules. One entry per CDR3 protein, called by TCRdb with MiXCR from the 5' RACE reads. The sample has more than 140,000 distinct CDR3 sequences; approximately 4% are singletons. The receptor was derived from a female donor in good health. The chain carries TRBV20-1 and TRBJ2-3; 7 nucleotides match TRBD2. Here the CDR3 DNA reads TGCAGTGCTAGACTAAGCGGGGGCACAGATACGCAGTATTTT. Its protein is CSARLSGGTDTQYF.